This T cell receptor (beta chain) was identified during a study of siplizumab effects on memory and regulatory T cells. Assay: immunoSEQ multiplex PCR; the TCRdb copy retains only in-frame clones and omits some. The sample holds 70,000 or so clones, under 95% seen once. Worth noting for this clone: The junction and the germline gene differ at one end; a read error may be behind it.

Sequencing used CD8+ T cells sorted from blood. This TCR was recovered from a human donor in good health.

CDR3 sequence (DNA): TGTGCTAGCAGCTTAGCGGGAGCCACCACCGGGGAGCTGTTTTTT. Amino acid sequence: CASSLAGATTGELFF. The chain links TRBV7-7 to TRBJ2-2, with 9 nucleotides matching TRBD2. Germline V gene sequence: CDR1 SSHAT, CDR2 FNYEAQ (reference sequence). The CDR3 has 15 amino acids.